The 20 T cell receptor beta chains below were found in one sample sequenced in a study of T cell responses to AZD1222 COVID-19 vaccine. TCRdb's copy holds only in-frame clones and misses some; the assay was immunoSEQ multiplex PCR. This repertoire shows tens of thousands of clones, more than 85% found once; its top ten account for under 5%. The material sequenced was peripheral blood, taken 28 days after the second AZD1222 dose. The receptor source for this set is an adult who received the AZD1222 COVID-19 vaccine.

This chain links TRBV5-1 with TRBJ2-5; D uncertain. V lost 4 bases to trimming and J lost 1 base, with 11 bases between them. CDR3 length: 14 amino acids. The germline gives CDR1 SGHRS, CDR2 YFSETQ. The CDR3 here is CASSLGNVQETQYF. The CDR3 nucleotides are TGCGCCAGCAGCCTTGGTAACGTCCAAGAGACCCAGTACTTC. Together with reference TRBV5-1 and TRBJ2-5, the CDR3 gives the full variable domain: KAGVTQTPRYLIKTRGQQVTLSCSPISGHRSVSWYQQTPGQGLQFLFEYFSETQRNKGNFPGRFSGRQFSNSRSEMNVSTLELGDSALYLCASSLGNVQETQYFGPGTRLLVL.

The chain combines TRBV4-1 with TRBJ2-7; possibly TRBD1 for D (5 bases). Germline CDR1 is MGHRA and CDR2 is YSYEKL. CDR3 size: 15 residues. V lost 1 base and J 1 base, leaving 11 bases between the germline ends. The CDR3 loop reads CASSQVARQSYEQYF. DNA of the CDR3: TGCGCCAGCAGCCAAGTAGCCAGACAGTCCTACGAGCAGTACTTC.

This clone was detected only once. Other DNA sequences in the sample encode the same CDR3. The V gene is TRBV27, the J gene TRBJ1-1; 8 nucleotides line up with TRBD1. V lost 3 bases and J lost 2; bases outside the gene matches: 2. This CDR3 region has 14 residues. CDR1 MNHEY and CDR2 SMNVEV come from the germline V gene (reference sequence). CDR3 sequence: CASSLGQVNTEAFF. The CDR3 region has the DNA TGTGCCAGCAGTTTGGGACAGGTAAACACTGAAGCTTTCTTT.

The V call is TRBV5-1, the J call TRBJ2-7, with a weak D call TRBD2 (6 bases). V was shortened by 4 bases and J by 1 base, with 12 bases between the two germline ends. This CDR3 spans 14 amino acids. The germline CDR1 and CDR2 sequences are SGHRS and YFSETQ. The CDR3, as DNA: TGCGCCAGCAGCAAGGAGGGGATTTCCTACGAGCAGTACTTC. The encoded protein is CASSKEGISYEQYF.

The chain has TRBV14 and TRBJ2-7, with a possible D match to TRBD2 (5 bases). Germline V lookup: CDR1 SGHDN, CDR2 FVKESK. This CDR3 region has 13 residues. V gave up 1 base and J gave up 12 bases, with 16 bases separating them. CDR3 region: CASSQVRESGWYF. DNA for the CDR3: TGTGCCAGCAGCCAAGTGAGGGAGTCAGGCTGGTACTTC. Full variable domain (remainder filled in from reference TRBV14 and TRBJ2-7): EAGVTQFPSHSVIEKGQTVTLRCDPISGHDNLYWYRRVMGKEIKFLLHFVKESKQDESGMPNNRFLAERTGGTYSTLKVQPAELEDSGVYFCASSQVRESGWYFGPGTRLTVT.

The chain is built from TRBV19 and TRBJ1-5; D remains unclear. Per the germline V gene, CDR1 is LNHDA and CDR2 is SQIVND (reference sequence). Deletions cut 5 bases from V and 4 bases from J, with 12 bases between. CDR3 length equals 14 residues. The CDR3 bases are TGTGCCAGTAGTCCCGTTGGCCAAAATCAGCCCCAGCATTTT. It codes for CASSPVGQNQPQHF.

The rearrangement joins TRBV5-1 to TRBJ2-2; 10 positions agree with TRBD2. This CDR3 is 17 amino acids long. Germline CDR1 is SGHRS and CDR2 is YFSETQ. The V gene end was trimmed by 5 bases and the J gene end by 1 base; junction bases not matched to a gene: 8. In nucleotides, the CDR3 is TGCGCCAGCAGTTACCTAGCGGGAGTTCTGAACACCGGGGAGCTGTTTTTT. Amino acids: CASSYLAGVLNTGELFF.

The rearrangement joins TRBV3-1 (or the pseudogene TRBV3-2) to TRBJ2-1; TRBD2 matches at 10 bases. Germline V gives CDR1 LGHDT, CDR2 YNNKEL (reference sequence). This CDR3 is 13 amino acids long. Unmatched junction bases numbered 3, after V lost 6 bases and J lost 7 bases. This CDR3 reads CASSRTSGNEQFF. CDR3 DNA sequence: TGTGCCAGCAGTCGGACTAGCGGTAATGAGCAGTTCTTC.

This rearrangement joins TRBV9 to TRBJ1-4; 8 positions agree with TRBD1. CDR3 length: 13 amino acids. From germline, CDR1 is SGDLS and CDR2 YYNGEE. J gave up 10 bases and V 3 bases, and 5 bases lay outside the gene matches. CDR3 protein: CASSEGQAGKLFF. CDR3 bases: TGTGCCAGCAGCGAGGGACAGGCCGGAAAACTGTTTTTT.

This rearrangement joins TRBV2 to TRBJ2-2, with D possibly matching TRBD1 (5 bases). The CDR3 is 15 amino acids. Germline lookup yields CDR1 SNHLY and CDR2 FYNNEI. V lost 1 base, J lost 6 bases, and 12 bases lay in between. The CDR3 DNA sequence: TGTGCCAGCAGTGAAGGCCCAGGGTCGGCCGGGGAGCTGTTTTTT. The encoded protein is CASSEGPGSAGELFF.

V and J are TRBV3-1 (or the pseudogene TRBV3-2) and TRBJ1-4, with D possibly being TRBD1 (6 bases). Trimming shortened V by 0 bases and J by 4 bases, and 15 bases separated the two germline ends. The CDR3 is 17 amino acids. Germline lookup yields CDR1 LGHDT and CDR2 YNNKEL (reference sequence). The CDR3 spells CASSQDWGGQLNEKLFF. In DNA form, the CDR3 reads TGTGCCAGCAGCCAAGATTGGGGCGGACAGCTTAATGAAAAACTGTTTTTT.

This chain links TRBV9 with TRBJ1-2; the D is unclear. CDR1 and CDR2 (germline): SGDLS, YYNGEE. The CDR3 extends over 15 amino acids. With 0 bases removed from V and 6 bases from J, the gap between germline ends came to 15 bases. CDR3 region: CASSVAGTAWNGYTF. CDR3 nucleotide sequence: TGTGCCAGCAGCGTAGCCGGTACAGCTTGGAATGGCTACACCTTC.

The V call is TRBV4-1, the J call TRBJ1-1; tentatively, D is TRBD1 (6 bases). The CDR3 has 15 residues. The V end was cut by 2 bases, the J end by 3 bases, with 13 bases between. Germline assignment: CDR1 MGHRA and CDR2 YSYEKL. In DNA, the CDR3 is TGCGCCAGCAGCCAACCGGACAGAAAACACACTGAAGCTTTCTTT. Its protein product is CASSQPDRKHTEAFF.

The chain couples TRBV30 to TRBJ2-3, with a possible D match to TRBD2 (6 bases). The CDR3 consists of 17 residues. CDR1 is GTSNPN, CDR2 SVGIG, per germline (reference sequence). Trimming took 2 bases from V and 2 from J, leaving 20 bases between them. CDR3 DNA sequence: TGTGCCTGGAGTCCCGGGGAGGCAGTTTCATCCACAGATACGCAGTATTTT. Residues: CAWSPGEAVSSTDTQYF.

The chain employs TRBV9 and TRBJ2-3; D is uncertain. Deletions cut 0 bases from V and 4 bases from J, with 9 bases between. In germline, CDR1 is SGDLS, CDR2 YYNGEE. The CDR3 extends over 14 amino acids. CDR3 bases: TGTGCCAGCAGCGTAGAAGGGTTCCCAGATACGCAGTATTTT. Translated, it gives CASSVEGFPDTQYF.

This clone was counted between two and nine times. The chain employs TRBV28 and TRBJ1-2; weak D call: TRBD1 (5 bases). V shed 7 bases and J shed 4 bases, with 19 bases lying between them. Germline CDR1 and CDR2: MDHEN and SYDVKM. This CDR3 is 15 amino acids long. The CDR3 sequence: CASTPGGGLGYGYTF. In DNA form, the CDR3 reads TGTGCCAGCACCCCTGGGGGGGGGTTAGGCTATGGCTACACCTTC.

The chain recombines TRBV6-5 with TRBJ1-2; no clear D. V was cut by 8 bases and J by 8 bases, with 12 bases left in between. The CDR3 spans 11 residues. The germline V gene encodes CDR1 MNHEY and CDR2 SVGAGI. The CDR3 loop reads CASGYSSGYTF. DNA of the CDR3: TGTGCCAGCGGCTACAGTAGCGGCTACACCTTC.

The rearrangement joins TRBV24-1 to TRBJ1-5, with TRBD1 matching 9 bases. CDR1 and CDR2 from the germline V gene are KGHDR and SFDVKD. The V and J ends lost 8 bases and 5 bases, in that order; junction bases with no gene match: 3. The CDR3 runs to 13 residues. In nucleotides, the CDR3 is TGTGCCACCAAGGACAGGGGTGATCAGCCCCAGCATTTT. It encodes CATKDRGDQPQHF.

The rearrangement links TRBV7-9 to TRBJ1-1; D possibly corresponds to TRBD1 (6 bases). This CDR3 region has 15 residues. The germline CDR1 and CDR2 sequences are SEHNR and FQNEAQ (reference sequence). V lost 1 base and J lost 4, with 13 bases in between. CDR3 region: CASSLDREMSTEAFF. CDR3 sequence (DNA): TGTGCCAGCAGCTTAGACAGGGAAATGAGCACTGAAGCTTTCTTT.

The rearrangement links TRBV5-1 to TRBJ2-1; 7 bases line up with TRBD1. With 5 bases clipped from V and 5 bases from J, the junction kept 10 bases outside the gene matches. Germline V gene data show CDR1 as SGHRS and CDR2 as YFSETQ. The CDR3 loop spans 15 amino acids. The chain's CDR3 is CASSMGDRVNNEQFF. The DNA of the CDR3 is TGCGCCAGCAGTATGGGGGACAGAGTTAACAATGAGCAGTTCTTC.